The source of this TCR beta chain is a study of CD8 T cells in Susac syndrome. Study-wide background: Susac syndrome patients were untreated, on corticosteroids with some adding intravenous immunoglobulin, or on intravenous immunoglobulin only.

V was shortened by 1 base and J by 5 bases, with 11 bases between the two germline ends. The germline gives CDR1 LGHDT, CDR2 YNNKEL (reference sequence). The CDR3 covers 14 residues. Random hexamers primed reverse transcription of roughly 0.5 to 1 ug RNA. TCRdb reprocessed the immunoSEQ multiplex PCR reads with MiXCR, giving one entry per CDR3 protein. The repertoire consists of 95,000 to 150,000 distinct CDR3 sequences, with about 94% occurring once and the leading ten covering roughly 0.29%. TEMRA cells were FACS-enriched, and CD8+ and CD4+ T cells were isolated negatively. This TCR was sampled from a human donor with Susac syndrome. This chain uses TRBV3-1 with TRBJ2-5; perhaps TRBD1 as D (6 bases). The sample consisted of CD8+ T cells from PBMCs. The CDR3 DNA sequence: TGTGCCAGCAGCCAAGGACAGGTTACCGAGACCCAGTACTTC. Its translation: CASSQGQVTETQYF.